This TCR beta chain derives from a study of response to subunit inactivated influenza vaccine. V dropped 1 base and J dropped 5 bases, with 12 bases sitting between them. This CDR3 has 14 amino acids. Looked up from germline, CDR1 is LGHNA and CDR2 is YNFKEQ. TCRdb reanalysed the RT-PCR reads using MiXCR and keeps one entry per CDR3 protein. The sample lists about 540,000 distinct CDR3 sequences; 11% to 15% were seen once. The sequenced sample was PBMCs from blood, obtained about 12 days after vaccination. The chain is built from TRBV4-2 and TRBJ2-7; no reliable D call. The source is a man in his fifties who received an inactivated influenza vaccine. CDR3 residues: CASSQGGQIDEQYF. The CDR3 DNA follows: TGTGCCAGCAGCCAAGGAGGCCAAATCGACGAGCAGTACTTC.